The 22 T cell receptor beta chains below come from one sample, sequenced in a study of T-cell reconstitution after alpha-beta-depleted transplantation in children. Unique molecular identifiers were incorporated during preparation of the TCRbeta library. TCRdb re-called the PCR reads with MiXCR, one entry per CDR3 protein. The data contain about 350,000 distinct CDR3 sequences, about 14% of them seen just once; the ten biggest clones take up around 4.5%. Specimen: PBMCs, collected from the stem cell graft. Every receptor here comes from a human donor who donated a stem cell graft to a child with Fanconi anemia.

The rearrangement uses TRBV6-1 and TRBJ2-7, with D hard to call. The CDR3 contains 14 residues. The V and J ends lost 6 bases and 2 bases respectively, with 14 bases between them. The germline V gene encodes CDR1 MNHNS and CDR2 SASEGT. CDR3 DNA: TGTGCCAGCAGCTCGGCCTCTCATCCCTACGAGCAGTACGTC. Its protein product is CASSSASHPYEQYV.

The chain is built from TRBV12-3 or TRBV12-4 and TRBJ2-2; D gene unclear. The length of the CDR3 is 13 residues. V dropped 4 bases and J dropped 6 bases, with 9 bases sitting between them. The CDR3 nucleotides read TGTGCCAGCAGTTCAATTAACTCCGGGGAGCTGTTTTTT. As protein: CASSSINSGELFF.

The table lists this clonotype with a few counts. The gene calls are TRBV7-2 and TRBJ2-5; TRBD1 aligns across 8 bases. Germline lookup yields CDR1 SGHTA and CDR2 FQGNSA. The CDR3 runs to 16 residues. The V gene end was trimmed by 1 base and the J gene end by 4 bases; junction bases not matched to a gene: 8. The CDR3 reads CASSLGGAGGRETQYF. CDR3 DNA sequence: TGTGCCAGCAGCTTAGGAGGCGCAGGGGGCAGAGAGACCCAGTACTTC.

This clonotype was seen many times. The chain employs TRBV6-5 and TRBJ1-5, with a possible D match to TRBD1 (5 bases). The CDR3 covers 18 residues. V lost 5 bases, J lost 3 bases, and 23 bases lay in between. Germline V gene lookup returns CDR1 MNHEY and CDR2 SVGAGI. The CDR3 nucleotides are TGTGCCAGCAGTAGACCGCTCGATTCCGGGACCATCAATCAGCCCCAGCATTTT. It yields the protein CASSRPLDSGTINQPQHF.

This clonotype was detected ten times or more. V is TRBV20-1 and J is TRBJ2-1, with 10 bases fitting TRBD2. There are 14 residues in the CDR3. Germline V gene lookup returns CDR1 DFQATT and CDR2 SNEGSKA (reference sequence). With 4 bases clipped from V and 6 bases from J, the junction kept 6 bases outside the gene matches. The CDR3 DNA sequence: TGCAGTGCTAAGAGCGGGGGGGAGACCAATGAGCAGTTCTTC. This gives the protein CSAKSGGETNEQFF.

V usage is TRBV10-3 and J usage is TRBJ2-5; either TRBD1 or TRBD2 may supply D (5 bases each). The CDR3 sequence is 13 residues long. Germline values: CDR1 ENHRY, CDR2 SYGVKD. V was pared by 3 bases and J by 4 bases, with 9 bases between. The CDR3 sequence: CAISERGAETQYF. CDR3 coding DNA: TGTGCCATCAGTGAAAGGGGAGCAGAGACCCAGTACTTC.

Only a few counts were recorded for this clonotype. The rearrangement uses TRBV3-1 and TRBJ2-1; TRBD2 is a possible D gene (6 bases). CDR1 is LGHDT and CDR2 is YNNKEL in the germline V gene (reference sequence). V gave up 6 bases and J gave up 1 base, with 16 bases separating them. This CDR3 contains 16 residues. Here the CDR3 reads CASSRGVEWSYNEQFF. DNA for the CDR3: TGTGCCAGCAGTCGCGGGGTTGAATGGTCCTACAATGAGCAGTTCTTC.

Comments on this clonotype: Germline and junction disagree at one end, which may indicate a read error. The chain has TRBV12-3 or TRBV12-4 and TRBJ1-3; tentative D call: TRBD1 (5 bases). This CDR3 is built from 12 residues. Here the CDR3 DNA reads TGTGCCAGCAGTCCTCCGGGACTCATATCGAATTTT. Encoded protein: CASSPPGLISNF.

This clonotype occurred many times. The chain couples TRBV12-3 or TRBV12-4 to TRBJ1-2, with D possibly TRBD1 on 5 matching bases. The CDR3 totals 15 residues. The V end was cut by 5 bases, the J end by 4 bases, with 17 bases between. CDR3 sequence (DNA): TGTGCCAGCAGTGCCGGGACCGGGACTATCTATGGCTACACCTTC. This codes for CASSAGTGTIYGYTF.

This clonotype showed up just a few times. The chain links TRBV2 to TRBJ2-3; D may be TRBD2 (6 bases). CDR1 and CDR2 from the germline V gene are SNHLY and FYNNEI. The CDR3 is 12 amino acids. Trimming took off 1 base at V and 8 bases at J, with 7 bases between the two ends. The CDR3 DNA reads as TGTGCCAGCAGTGAAGGGACTACTACGCAGTATTTT. This sequence encodes CASSEGTTTQYF.

This clonotype showed up many times. The V gene is TRBV5-1, the J gene TRBJ1-1; a weak D match, TRBD1 (5 bases). CDR1 is SGHRS, CDR2 YFSETQ, per germline. The V end was cut by 0 bases, the J end by 6 bases, with 12 bases between. CDR3 size: 14 residues. The CDR3: CASSLANRDAEAFF. The CDR3 bases are TGCGCCAGCAGCTTGGCAAACCGGGACGCTGAAGCTTTCTTT.

This clonotype was seen a few times. V and J are TRBV5-1 and TRBJ2-6; 8 nucleotides match TRBD1. CDR1 SGHRS and CDR2 YFSETQ come from the germline V gene. This CDR3 comprises 17 residues. The V gene end was trimmed by 6 bases and the J gene end by 0 bases; junction bases not matched to a gene: 8. CDR3 nucleotides: TGCGCCAGCATGGGTAACAGGGGGGTCTCTGGGGCCAACGTCCTGACTTTC. Its protein product is CASMGNRGVSGANVLTF.

Written as DNA, the CDR3 is TGTGCCAGCAGCCCCTCTGCCCCGATTGACTACACCTTC. Its protein is CASSPSAPIDYTF. The chain joins TRBV6-1 to TRBJ1-2; no firm D call. Germline lookup yields CDR1 MNHNS and CDR2 SASEGT. The CDR3 runs to 13 residues. Trimming removed 6 bases from V and 10 bases from J, with 18 bases in between.

This clonotype was counted between two and nine times. The chain combines TRBV12-3 or TRBV12-4 with TRBJ1-2; D perhaps matches TRBD1 (5 bases). V dropped 5 bases and J dropped 8 bases, with 15 bases sitting between them. The CDR3 covers 13 residues. The CDR3 DNA follows: TGTGCCAGCAGTCGACAGCGGGGACGGGGCTACACCTTC. Translating it yields CASSRQRGRGYTF.

At least ten counts were recorded for this clonotype. The rearrangement links TRBV5-5 to TRBJ1-2; D gene ambiguous. There are 12 residues in the CDR3. CDR1 is SGHKS, CDR2 YYEKEE, per germline (reference sequence). The germline V and J ends were trimmed by 4 bases and 5 bases, with 9 bases remaining between them. The CDR3 bases are TGTGCCAGCAGCCCAACGAGTTATGGCTACACCTTC. It translates to CASSPTSYGYTF.

This clonotype was seen many times. The V call is TRBV5-1, the J call TRBJ2-1; 9 bases map to TRBD1. The CDR3 covers 14 residues. Germline V lookup: CDR1 SGHRS, CDR2 YFSETQ. V dropped 7 bases and J dropped 9; count of bases not matched to a gene: 11. The CDR3: CASGGGTGLSEQFF. The CDR3 nucleotides are TGCGCCAGCGGTGGAGGGACAGGGTTAAGTGAGCAGTTCTTC.

This clonotype was seen many times. The chain employs TRBV18 and TRBJ2-7; D gene unclear. V gave up 3 bases and J gave up 3 bases, with 9 bases separating them. Germline CDR1 is KGHSH and CDR2 is LQKENI. This CDR3 is 13 amino acids long. Written as DNA, the CDR3 is TGTGCCAGCTCACCTCTTTCGGGCTACGAGCAGTACGTC. Amino acid sequence: CASSPLSGYEQYV.

For this clonotype: Since a much larger clone is just one base distant, this may be a read error. The V and J genes are TRBV5-6 and TRBJ2-7; no firm D call. Germline CDR1 is SGHDT and CDR2 is YYEEEE. This CDR3 region has 11 residues. V was pared by 1 base and J by 5 bases, with 4 bases between. CDR3 sequence: CASSLYDEQYF. CDR3 bases: TGTGCCAGCAGCTTGTATGACGAGCAGTACTTC.

The chain is built from TRBV5-5 and TRBJ2-5; 11 nucleotides line up with TRBD1. Germline values: CDR1 SGHKS, CDR2 YYEKEE (reference sequence). The CDR3 runs 15 residues. The V and J ends lost 4 bases and 5 bases, in that order; junction bases with no gene match: 7. The CDR3, as DNA: TGTGCCAGCAGCCCGTGGACAGGGGGCCAGGAGACCCAGTACTTC. Its translation is CASSPWTGGQETQYF.

This clonotype was seen many times. The chain combines TRBV3-1 with TRBJ2-1, with TRBD2 matching over 7 bases. Germline loops: CDR1 LGHDT, CDR2 YNNKEL (reference sequence). CDR3 length equals 15 residues. After removal of 4 bases from V and 6 bases from J, the junction contained 9 bases not matched to a gene. This CDR3 is CASSPGTTRLNEQFF. CDR3 bases: TGTGCCAGCAGCCCCGGGACTACCCGTCTCAATGAGCAGTTCTTC.

CDR3 DNA: TGTGCCAGCAGACCCTCTAGCGGGGGTTCCTACAATGAGCAGTTCTTC. This gives the protein CASRPSSGGSYNEQFF. The chain recombines TRBV12-3 or TRBV12-4 with TRBJ2-1; 10 nucleotides line up with TRBD2. Trimming took 6 bases from V and 1 from J; bases not matched to a gene: 6. This CDR3 contains 16 residues.

This clonotype has at least ten counts. The chain links TRBV20-1 to TRBJ2-1; TRBD1 matches at 8 bases. Germline assignment: CDR1 DFQATT and CDR2 SNEGSKA (reference sequence). This CDR3 is built from 14 residues. Losses at the gene ends were 4 bases for V and 4 bases for J; bases not matched to a gene: 6. The CDR3: CSANDRGIYNEQFF. CDR3 bases: TGCAGTGCTAACGACAGGGGAATTTACAATGAGCAGTTCTTC.